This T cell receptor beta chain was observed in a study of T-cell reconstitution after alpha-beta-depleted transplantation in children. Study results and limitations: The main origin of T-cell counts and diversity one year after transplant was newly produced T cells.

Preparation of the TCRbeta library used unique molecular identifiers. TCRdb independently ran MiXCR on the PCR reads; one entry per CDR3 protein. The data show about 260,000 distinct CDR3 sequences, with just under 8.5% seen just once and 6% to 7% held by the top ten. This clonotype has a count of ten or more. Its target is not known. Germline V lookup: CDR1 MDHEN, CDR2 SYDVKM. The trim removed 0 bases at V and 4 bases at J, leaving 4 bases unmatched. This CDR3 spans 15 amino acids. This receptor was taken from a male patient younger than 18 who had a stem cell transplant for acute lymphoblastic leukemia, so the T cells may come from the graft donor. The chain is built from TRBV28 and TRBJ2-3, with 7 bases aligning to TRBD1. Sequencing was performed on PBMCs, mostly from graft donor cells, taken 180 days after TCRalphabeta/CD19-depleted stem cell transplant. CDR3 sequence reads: CASSLWDGTADTQYF. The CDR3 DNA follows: TGTGCCAGCAGTTTATGGGACGGGACAGCAGATACGCAGTATTTT.